This T cell receptor beta chain came from a study of blood T cell repertoires in COVID-19 (dated by TCRdb to about 2020). A note on the overall study: Collaborator samples came from the United States, Italy and Spain and covered acute and convalescent phases of COVID-19. A de-identified subject ID, COVID-19 status, age in years and sex were almost always included in the sample metadata. Where available, HLA class I and class II types were taken from metadata supplied by the sample provider and were not determined by assay-based typing. The material from the prospective study consisted of cDNA or gDNA derived from T cells, B-cell-depleted T cells, or PBMCs. A freely available public database, intended as a resource for researchers studying the immune response to SARS-CoV-2, is where the repertoires were released. Deeply sampled blood TCRbeta repertoires from subjects exposed to, actively infected with, or recovered from COVID-19 were included in the dataset. Samples were obtained from the ongoing ImmuneRACE study (first 160 participants) and from some 1,200 subjects provided by 6 global collaborators. General findings and caveats noted by the study authors: Clinical and demographic metadata were provided uncurated, with the amount varying by source and participant.

To note about this clone: Its antigen is still unknown. No qualities accompany the bases; no much larger clone lies one base away.

Looking up the germline V gene (reference sequence) yields CDR1 DFQATT and CDR2 SNEGSKA. Including cysteine and phenylalanine, the CDR3 has 13 amino acids. Here the CDR3 DNA is all that survives: 39 bases in frame from base 1. V is shortened by 3 bases, J by 6 bases, and the region joining them spans 13 bases. The immunoSEQ Assay, a bias-controlled multiplex PCR, was used to amplify TCRbeta CDR3 regions from genomic DNA. The paper's data handling went like this. The number of nucleated cells in each sample was estimated by amplification of reference gene primers within the assay. To quantify the absolute abundance of each unique TCRbeta CDR3 rearrangement, sequence reads were collapsed and filtered. For each sample, productive Simpson clonality was calculated as the square root of Simpson's diversity index across productive rearrangements. Imported from immuneACCESS, the table was reduced by TCRdb to in-frame sequences with V and J called. These copies leave out some clones; in studies compared against another copy, an unresolved V gene accounts for under half, and the cause of the remainder is not known. Clone size and V and J calls were adopted from that table, with D and trimming inferred from the DNA. This sample comprises 250,000 or so clones, about 91% of them detected only once. Roughly 2.6% of the sample goes to the ten largest clones.

Participants in the prospective study were aged 18 to 89 years, lived in about two dozen United States geographic areas, and enrolled through a virtual design. Cohort assignment in the prospective study relied on participant-reported clinical history from a screening survey and a study questionnaire. Mobile phlebotomists in the prospective study collected whole blood, serum and a nasopharyngeal or oropharyngeal swab from every participant. Over an approximately 2-month period, participants in the prospective study had the option of providing additional blood draws and questionnaires. Blood samples from the prospective study were shipped frozen or at room temperature prior to DNA extraction.

The rearranged segments are TRBV20-1 and TRBJ2-3, and TRBD2 may be the D gene, going by 6 matching bases. Sequencing used PBMCs or T cells enriched from blood (not recorded which). This TCR derives from a woman aged 30 to 39 with acute COVID-19. The CDR3 protein: CSASREAGDTQYF. The bases read TGCAGTGCTAGTAGGGAGGCCGGGGATACGCAGTATTTT.